Presented here are 25 T cell receptor beta chains from one specimen sequenced in a study of OX40 agonist ivuxolimab in advanced cancers. Sequencing was performed with immunoSEQ multiplex PCR; in TCRdb, only in-frame clones are kept and a portion is missing. The table shows 77,000 or so clones, with 90% occurring only once. The sequencing here drew on CD4+ or CD8+ T cells sorted from blood, taken in a trial of the OX40 agonist ivuxolimab. These receptors were obtained from an adult with an advanced solid tumor such as melanoma, head and neck, liver or kidney cancer.

The chain joins TRBV5-4 to TRBJ2-7; perhaps TRBD2 as D (5 bases). Germline assignment: CDR1 SGHNT and CDR2 YYREEE (reference sequence). V was pared by 0 bases and J by 0 bases, with 7 bases between. CDR3 length: 14 residues. CDR3 residues: CASSLGGDSYEQYF. Written as DNA, the CDR3 is TGTGCCAGCAGCTTGGGGGGAGACTCCTACGAGCAGTACTTC.

The genes are TRBV7-8 and TRBJ2-4; unclear D gene. Trimming shortened V by 5 bases and J by 0 bases, and 20 bases separated the two germline ends. CDR1 and CDR2 (germline): SGHVS, FQNEAQ. The CDR3 extends over 18 amino acids. CDR3 nucleotide sequence: TGTGCCAGCAGCCCAACTCACGACGGAACCCTAGCCAAAAACATTCAGTACTTC. Encoded protein: CASSPTHDGTLAKNIQYF.

The genes are TRBV14 and TRBJ2-2, with D hard to call. The CDR3 length is 13 residues. V was pared by 1 base and J by 5 bases, with 5 bases between. Germline V gene data show CDR1 as SGHDN and CDR2 as FVKESK. The CDR3 DNA is TGTGCCAGCAGCCAAGGGAGAACCGGGGAGCTGTTTTTT. Translation gives CASSQGRTGELFF.

CDR3 region: CASSTQGVSNQPQHF. The DNA for the CDR3 is TGTGCCAGTAGTACGCAGGGTGTGAGCAATCAGCCCCAGCATTTT. V usage is TRBV19 and J usage is TRBJ1-5, with D possibly being TRBD1 (5 bases). This CDR3 is 15 amino acids long. Trimming removed 4 bases at V and 1 base at J, with 11 bases between. Germline assignment: CDR1 LNHDA and CDR2 SQIVND (reference sequence).

The rearrangement links TRBV5-4 to TRBJ2-3; 12 bases are shared with TRBD2. Germline V CDR1 and CDR2: SGHNT, YYREEE (reference sequence). V lost 3 bases, J lost 1 base, and 6 bases stayed unmatched. The length of the CDR3 is 17 residues. In DNA form, the CDR3 reads TGTGCCAGCAGCTCCGGGACTAGCGGGCCCCGCACAGATACGCAGTATTTT. Its protein product is CASSSGTSGPRTDTQYF. Drawing the rest from reference TRBV5-4 and TRBJ2-3, the complete variable domain is ETGVTQSPTHLIKTRGQQVTLRCSSQSGHNTVSWYQQALGQGPQFIFQYYREEENGRGNFPPRFSGLQFPNYSSELNVNALELDDSALYLCASSSGTSGPRTDTQYFGPGTRLTVL.

This clone was seen a single time. V and J are TRBV7-2 and TRBJ2-7; 10 positions agree with TRBD1. J was trimmed by 3 bases and V by 5 bases; bases with no gene match: 10. Looked up from germline, CDR1 is SGHTA and CDR2 is FQGNSA. The CDR3 consists of 16 residues. In DNA form, the CDR3 reads TGTGCCAGCAGCCCCGCCGGGACAGGGGTCGGCTACGAGCAGTACTTC. This translates into CASSPAGTGVGYEQYF. The complete variable domain, with remaining parts taken from reference TRBV7-2 and TRBJ2-7, reads GAGVSQSPSNKVTEKGKDVELRCDPISGHTALYWYRQSLGQGLEFLIYFQGNSAPDKSGLPSDRFSAERTGGSVSTLTIQRTQQEDSAVYLCASSPAGTGVGYEQYFGPGTRLTVT.

This clone was counted once. The rearrangement joins TRBV10-3 to TRBJ1-5, with D maybe TRBD1 (5 bases). Per germline, CDR1 ENHRY and CDR2 SYGVKD. There are 15 residues in the CDR3. V lost 2 bases and J lost 0, with 8 bases in between. The CDR3 sequence: CAISETGDSNQPQHF. The CDR3 nucleotides are TGTGCCATCAGTGAGACAGGTGATAGCAATCAGCCCCAGCATTTT.

This clone has just one count. This chain joins TRBV28 and TRBJ2-7; 8 bases align to TRBD1. There are 16 residues in the CDR3. The germline CDR1 and CDR2 sequences are MDHEN and SYDVKM. The junction had 8 bases not matched to a gene; V was cut back by 2 bases and J by 2 bases. The CDR3 DNA reads as TGTGCCAGCAGTTTAGTGAATCGGGACAGGCCCTACGAGCAGTACTTC. It yields the protein CASSLVNRDRPYEQYF. Supplemented by reference TRBV28 and TRBJ2-7, the full variable domain reads DVKVTQSSRYLVKRTGEKVFLECVQDMDHENMFWYRQDPGLGLRLIYFSYDVKMKEKGDIPEGYSVSREKKERFSLILESASTNQTSMYLCASSLVNRDRPYEQYFGPGTRLTVT.

The chain has TRBV9 and TRBJ2-7; 8 bases are shared with TRBD2. With V trimmed by 0 bases and J by 6 bases, 5 bases remained unmatched. CDR1 is SGDLS, CDR2 YYNGEE, per germline. The length of the CDR3 is 14 residues. The CDR3 DNA sequence: TGTGCCAGCAGCGTAGATCCAGCGGGAGCCGAGCAGTACTTC. It specifies CASSVDPAGAEQYF.

Only one count was recorded for this clone. The V call is TRBV6-5, the J call TRBJ2-1; 7 positions agree with TRBD2. V shed 2 bases and J 3 bases; nucleotides not matched to a gene: 4. Germline V gene data show CDR1 as MNHEY and CDR2 as SVGAGI. CDR3 size: 15 residues. Written as DNA, the CDR3 is TGTGCCAGCAGTTACGGGCGGGACTACTACAATGAGCAGTTCTTC. It translates to CASSYGRDYYNEQFF.

The chain links TRBV6-6 to TRBJ2-7; D is ambiguous. The CDR3 is 14 amino acids. The V end was cut by 2 bases, the J end by 2 bases, with 10 bases between. Germline-derived CDR1 and CDR2 are MNHNY and SVGAGI (reference sequence). CDR3 in amino acids: CASSYGIGAYEQYF. In DNA form, the CDR3 reads TGTGCCAGCAGTTACGGTATAGGAGCCTACGAGCAGTACTTC.

The chain combines TRBV19 with TRBJ2-1; TRBD2 matches at 14 bases. There are 17 residues in the CDR3. V was clipped by 4 bases and J by 4 bases; unmatched bases: 6. Germline-derived CDR1 and CDR2 are LNHDA and SQIVND (reference sequence). Written as DNA, the CDR3 is TGTGCCAGTAGTACCACCGGGACTAGCGGGAGTTACAATGAGCAGTTCTTC. Protein sequence: CASSTTGTSGSYNEQFF.

This chain connects TRBV6-1 to TRBJ2-7; D unresolved. Germline V lookup: CDR1 MNHNS, CDR2 SASEGT. V gave up 4 bases and J gave up 2 bases, with 15 bases separating them. This CDR3 region has 15 residues. CDR3 protein: CASSVGASLAYEQYF. In DNA form, the CDR3 reads TGTGCCAGCAGTGTAGGAGCGTCCCTGGCCTACGAGCAGTACTTC.

CDR3 DNA: TGTGCCAGCAGCTTGGGACAGGGGTCCTACGAGCAGTACTTC. Translating gives CASSLGQGSYEQYF. The chain joins TRBV5-5 to TRBJ2-7, with 8 bases identical to TRBD1. V dropped 0 bases and J dropped 1; count of bases not matched to a gene: 0. Germline CDR1 reads SGHKS; CDR2 reads YYEKEE (reference sequence). The CDR3 totals 14 residues.

The chain recombines TRBV7-2 with TRBJ2-5, with TRBD2 matching 13 bases. CDR1 is SGHTA, CDR2 FQGNSA, per germline. With V trimmed by 5 bases and J by 5 bases, 8 bases remained unmatched. The CDR3 extends over 16 amino acids. CDR3 residues: CASSHRLAGGWETQYF. DNA for the CDR3: TGTGCCAGCAGCCACAGACTAGCGGGGGGATGGGAGACCCAGTACTTC. Filled out from reference TRBV7-2 and TRBJ2-5, the complete variable domain reads GAGVSQSPSNKVTEKGKDVELRCDPISGHTALYWYRQSLGQGLEFLIYFQGNSAPDKSGLPSDRFSAERTGGSVSTLTIQRTQQEDSAVYLCASSHRLAGGWETQYFGPGTRLLVL.

V is TRBV5-1 and J is TRBJ2-7; 12 bases are a match to TRBD2. CDR1 and CDR2 from the germline V gene are SGHRS and YFSETQ. With 3 bases clipped from V and 3 bases from J, the junction kept 7 bases outside the gene matches. This CDR3 is 16 amino acids long. CDR3 DNA: TGCGCCAGCAGCTCCTCGACTAGCGGGGGCCACTACGAGCAGTACTTC. The encoded protein is CASSSSTSGGHYEQYF.

The gene calls are TRBV28 and TRBJ1-5; D is uncertain. Trimming stripped 4 bases from V and 9 bases from J, with 7 bases between. Germline CDR1 is MDHEN and CDR2 is SYDVKM. CDR3 size: 11 residues. CDR3 bases: TGTGCCAGCAGTTCAACGGGGCCCCAGCATTTT. Translating gives CASSSTGPQHF.

The rearrangement uses TRBV5-4 and TRBJ1-1, with TRBD1 matching 7 bases. Germline CDR1 is SGHNT and CDR2 is YYREEE (reference sequence). The CDR3 is made up of 17 amino acids. Losses at the gene ends were 1 base for V and 3 bases for J; bases not matched to a gene: 12. The CDR3 region has the DNA TGTGCCAGCAGCTTGTGGGGACAGAAGATTTTGTACACTGAAGCTTTCTTT. Amino acids: CASSLWGQKILYTEAFF.

This chain connects TRBV5-6 to TRBJ2-4, with D unclear. V was shortened by 4 bases and J by 3 bases, with 11 bases between the two germline ends. Germline assignment: CDR1 SGHDT and CDR2 YYEEEE. This CDR3 is 14 amino acids long. Here the CDR3 reads CASSPQDVKNIQYF. The CDR3 region has the DNA TGTGCCAGCAGCCCGCAGGATGTCAAAAACATTCAGTACTTC.

This chain joins TRBV14 and TRBJ2-7; 8 bases agree with TRBD1. The CDR3 totals 17 residues. Germline assignment: CDR1 SGHDN and CDR2 FVKESK. Germline trimming cut 6 bases from V and 2 bases from J; bases unmatched to any gene: 15. The CDR3 is CASSRKLPGQAPYEQYF. For the CDR3, the DNA is TGTGCCAGCAGTCGAAAGCTACCGGGACAGGCCCCCTACGAGCAGTACTTC.

The chain uses TRBV15 and TRBJ2-3; either TRBD1 or TRBD2 may supply D (5 bases each). The germline V and J ends were trimmed by 0 bases and 3 bases, with 13 bases remaining between them. Germline CDR1 reads LNHNV; CDR2 reads YYDKDF (reference sequence). The CDR3 is 16 amino acids. The CDR3 reads CATSRDRERRTDTQYF. CDR3 DNA: TGTGCCACCAGCAGAGACAGGGAGAGGAGAACAGATACGCAGTATTTT.

The rearrangement links TRBV7-8 to TRBJ2-4, with TRBD2 matching over 7 bases. The CDR3 spans 16 residues. V shed 2 bases, J shed 0 bases, and the junction held 4 bases outside the gene matches. Germline V CDR1 and CDR2: SGHVS, FQNEAQ. CDR3 region: CASSLSGGLAKNIQYF. CDR3 in DNA: TGTGCCAGCAGCTTATCGGGGGGACTAGCCAAAAACATTCAGTACTTC.

V is TRBV28 and J is TRBJ2-4; the match to TRBD2 covers 13 bases. With V trimmed by 5 bases and J by 7 bases, 5 bases remained unmatched. This CDR3 is built from 15 residues. Germline CDR1 reads MDHEN; CDR2 reads SYDVKM. In nucleotides, the CDR3 is TGTGCCAGCAGTCGTACTAGCGGGAGGGCGAACATTCAGTACTTC. As protein: CASSRTSGRANIQYF.

This chain connects TRBV4-2 to TRBJ1-4, with D unclear. Germline V gene lookup returns CDR1 LGHNA and CDR2 YNFKEQ. The CDR3 is 16 amino acids. V gave up 1 base and J gave up 0 bases, with 9 bases separating them. The CDR3 reads CASSQGQAPTNEKLFF. CDR3 sequence (DNA): TGTGCCAGCAGCCAAGGCCAGGCGCCAACTAATGAAAAACTGTTTTTT.

This chain links TRBV7-3 with TRBJ2-5; TRBD2 is a possible D gene (5 bases). Germline CDR1 reads SGHTA; CDR2 reads FQGTGA. There are 14 residues in the CDR3. Trimming took off 1 base at V and 4 bases at J, with 10 bases between the two ends. The CDR3 DNA sequence: TGTGCCAGCAGCTTAAGGGCTAGCCGAGAGACCCAGTACTTC. Protein sequence: CASSLRASRETQYF.